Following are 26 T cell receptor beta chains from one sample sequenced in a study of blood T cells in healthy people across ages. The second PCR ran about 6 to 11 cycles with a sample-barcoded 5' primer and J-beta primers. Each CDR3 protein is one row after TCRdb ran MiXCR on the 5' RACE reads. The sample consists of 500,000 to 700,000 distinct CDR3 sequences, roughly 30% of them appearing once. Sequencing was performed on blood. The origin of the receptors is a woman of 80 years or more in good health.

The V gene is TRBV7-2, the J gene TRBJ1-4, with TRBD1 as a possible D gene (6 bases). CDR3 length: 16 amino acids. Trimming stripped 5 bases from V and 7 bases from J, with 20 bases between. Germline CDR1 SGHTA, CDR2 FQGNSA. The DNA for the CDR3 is TGTGCCAGCAGCCGGGGGGGCCCGGGAGGAGGTGAAAAACTGTTTTTT. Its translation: CASSRGGPGGGEKLFF.

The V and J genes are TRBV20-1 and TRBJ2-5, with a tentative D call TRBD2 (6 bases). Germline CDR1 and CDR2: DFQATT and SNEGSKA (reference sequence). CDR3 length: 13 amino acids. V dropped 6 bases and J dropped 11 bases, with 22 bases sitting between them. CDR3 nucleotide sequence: TGCAGTGCCGGCCGGGACTCCCCTGGGGAGCAGTACTTC. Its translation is CSAGRDSPGEQYF.

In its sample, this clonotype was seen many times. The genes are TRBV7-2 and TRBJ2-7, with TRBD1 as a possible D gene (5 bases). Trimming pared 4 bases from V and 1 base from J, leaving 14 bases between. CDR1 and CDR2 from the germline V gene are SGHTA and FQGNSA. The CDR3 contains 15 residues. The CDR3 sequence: CASSSPDIRSYEQYF. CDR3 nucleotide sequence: TGTGCCAGCAGCTCACCGGACATCAGATCCTACGAGCAGTACTTC.

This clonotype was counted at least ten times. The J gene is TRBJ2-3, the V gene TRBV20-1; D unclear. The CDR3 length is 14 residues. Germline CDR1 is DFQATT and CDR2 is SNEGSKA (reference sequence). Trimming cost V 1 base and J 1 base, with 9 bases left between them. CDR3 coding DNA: TGCAGTGCTAGAGGTGGCGGTGGCACAGATACGCAGTATTTT. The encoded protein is CSARGGGGTDTQYF.

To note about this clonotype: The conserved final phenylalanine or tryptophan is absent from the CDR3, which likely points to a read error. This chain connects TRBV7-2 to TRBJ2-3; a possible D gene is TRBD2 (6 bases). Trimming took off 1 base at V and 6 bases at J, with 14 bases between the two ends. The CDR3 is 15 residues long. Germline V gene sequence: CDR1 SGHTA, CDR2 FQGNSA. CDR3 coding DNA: TGTGCCAGCAGCTTAGGGACTGGAGGAGGGGATACGCAGTATGTT. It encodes CASSLGTGGGDTQYV.

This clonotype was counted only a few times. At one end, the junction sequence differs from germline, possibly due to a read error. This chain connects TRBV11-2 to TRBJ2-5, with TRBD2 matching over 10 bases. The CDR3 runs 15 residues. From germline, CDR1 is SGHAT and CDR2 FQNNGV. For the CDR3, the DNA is TGTGCCAGCAGCTTAAATAGCGGGGGGCAAGAGGCCCAGTACTTC. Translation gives CASSLNSGGQEAQYF.

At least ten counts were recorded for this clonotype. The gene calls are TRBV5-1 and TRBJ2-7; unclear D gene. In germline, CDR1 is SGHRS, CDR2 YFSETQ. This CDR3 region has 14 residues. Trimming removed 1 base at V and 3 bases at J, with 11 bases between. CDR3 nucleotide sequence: TGCGCCAGCAGCTTGAGCAGGCTGAACTACGAGCAGTACTTC. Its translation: CASSLSRLNYEQYF.

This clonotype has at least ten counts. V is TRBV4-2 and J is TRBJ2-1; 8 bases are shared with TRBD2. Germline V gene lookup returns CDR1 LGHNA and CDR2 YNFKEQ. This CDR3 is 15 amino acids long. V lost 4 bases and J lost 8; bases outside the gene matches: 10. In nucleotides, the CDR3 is TGTGCCAGCAGCCTCGGGGGGGGGGAGGCACATGAGCAGTTCTTC. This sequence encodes CASSLGGGEAHEQFF.

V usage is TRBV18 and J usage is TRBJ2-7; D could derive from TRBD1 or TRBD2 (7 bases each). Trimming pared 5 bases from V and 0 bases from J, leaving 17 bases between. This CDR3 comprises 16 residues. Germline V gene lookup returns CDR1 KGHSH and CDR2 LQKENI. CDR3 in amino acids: CASSAARGGSSYEQYF. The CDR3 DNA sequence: TGTGCCAGCTCAGCAGCCAGGGGGGGAAGCTCCTACGAGCAGTACTTC.

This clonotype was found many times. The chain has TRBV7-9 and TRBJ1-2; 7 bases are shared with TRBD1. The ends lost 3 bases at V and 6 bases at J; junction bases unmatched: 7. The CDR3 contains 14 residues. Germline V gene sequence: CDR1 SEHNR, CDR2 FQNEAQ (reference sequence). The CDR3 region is CASSFRQGRHGYTF. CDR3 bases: TGTGCCAGCAGCTTTCGACAGGGAAGGCATGGCTACACCTTC. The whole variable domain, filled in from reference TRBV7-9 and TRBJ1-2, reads DTGVSQNPRHKITKRGQNVTFRCDPISEHNRLYWYRQTLGQGPEFLTYFQNEAQLEKSRLLSDRFSAERPKGSFSTLEIQRTEQGDSAMYLCASSFRQGRHGYTFGSGTRLTVV.

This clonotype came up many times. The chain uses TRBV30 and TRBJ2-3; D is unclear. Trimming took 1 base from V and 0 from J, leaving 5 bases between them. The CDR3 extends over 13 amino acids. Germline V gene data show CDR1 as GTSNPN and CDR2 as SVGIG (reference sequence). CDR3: CAWSDYSTDTQYF. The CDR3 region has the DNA TGTGCCTGGAGTGACTACAGCACAGATACGCAGTATTTT.

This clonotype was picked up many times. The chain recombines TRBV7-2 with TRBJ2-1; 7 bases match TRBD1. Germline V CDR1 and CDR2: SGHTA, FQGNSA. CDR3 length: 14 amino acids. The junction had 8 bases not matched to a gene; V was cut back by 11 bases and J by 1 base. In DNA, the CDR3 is TGTGCCTCTGTAGGGGGCTTATCCTACAATGAGCAGTTCTTC. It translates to CASVGGLSYNEQFF.

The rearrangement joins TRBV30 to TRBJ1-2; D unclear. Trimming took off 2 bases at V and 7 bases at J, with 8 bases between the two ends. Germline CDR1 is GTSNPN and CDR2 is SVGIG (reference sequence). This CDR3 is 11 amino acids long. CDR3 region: CAWSLKGGYTF. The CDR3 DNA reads TGTGCCTGGAGTCTTAAGGGTGGCTACACCTTC. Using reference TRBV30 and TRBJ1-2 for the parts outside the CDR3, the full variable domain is SQTIHQWPATLVQPVGSPLSLECTVEGTSNPNLYWYRQAAGRGLQLLFYSVGIGQISSEVPQNLSASRPQDRQFILSSKKLLLSDSGFYLCAWSLKGGYTFGSGTRLTVV.

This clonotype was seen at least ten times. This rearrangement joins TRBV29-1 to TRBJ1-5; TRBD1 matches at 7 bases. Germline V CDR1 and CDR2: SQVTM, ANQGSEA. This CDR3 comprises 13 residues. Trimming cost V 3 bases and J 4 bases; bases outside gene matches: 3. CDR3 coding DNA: TGCAGCGTTGATACAGGGGAGAATCAGCCCCAGCATTTT. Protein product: CSVDTGENQPQHF.

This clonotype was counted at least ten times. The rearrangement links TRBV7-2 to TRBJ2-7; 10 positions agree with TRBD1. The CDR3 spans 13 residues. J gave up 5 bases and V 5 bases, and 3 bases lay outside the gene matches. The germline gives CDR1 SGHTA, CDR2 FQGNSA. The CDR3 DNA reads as TGTGCCAGCAGCCCCGGGACAGGGGACGAGCAGTACTTC. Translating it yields CASSPGTGDEQYF.

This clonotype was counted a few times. CDR3 protein: CAWTPGQFYGYTF. In DNA, the CDR3 is TGTGCCTGGACCCCTGGGCAGTTCTATGGCTACACCTTC. The chain has TRBV30 and TRBJ1-2; D ambiguous. The V and J ends lost 4 bases and 4 bases respectively, with 13 bases between them. The germline V gene has CDR1 GTSNPN and CDR2 SVGIG (reference sequence). The CDR3 consists of 13 residues. The full variable domain, its missing parts supplied by reference TRBV30 and TRBJ1-2, is SQTIHQWPATLVQPVGSPLSLECTVEGTSNPNLYWYRQAAGRGLQLLFYSVGIGQISSEVPQNLSASRPQDRQFILSSKKLLLSDSGFYLCAWTPGQFYGYTFGSGTRLTVV.

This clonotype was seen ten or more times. CDR3 residues: CSASSGTQGNQPQHF. The CDR3 DNA is TGCAGTGCTAGTTCGGGTACCCAGGGGAATCAGCCCCAGCATTTT. This chain joins TRBV20-1 and TRBJ1-5; maybe TRBD1 (6 bases). The CDR3 totals 15 residues. From germline, CDR1 is DFQATT and CDR2 SNEGSKA (reference sequence). The V end lost 3 bases, the J end lost 4 bases, and 16 bases lay between the germline ends.

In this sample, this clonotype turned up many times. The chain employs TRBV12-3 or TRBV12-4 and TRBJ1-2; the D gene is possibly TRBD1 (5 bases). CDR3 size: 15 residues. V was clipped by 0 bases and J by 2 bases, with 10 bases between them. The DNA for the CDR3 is TGTGCCAGCAGTTTAGCGATGGGGGTAAACTATGGCTACACCTTC. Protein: CASSLAMGVNYGYTF.

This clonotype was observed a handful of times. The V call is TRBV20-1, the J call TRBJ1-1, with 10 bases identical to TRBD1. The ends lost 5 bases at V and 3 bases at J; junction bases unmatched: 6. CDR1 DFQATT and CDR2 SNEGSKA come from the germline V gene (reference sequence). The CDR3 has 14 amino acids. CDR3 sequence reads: CSAGPGQGDTEAFF. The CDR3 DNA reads TGCAGTGCTGGCCCCGGACAGGGGGACACTGAAGCTTTCTTT.

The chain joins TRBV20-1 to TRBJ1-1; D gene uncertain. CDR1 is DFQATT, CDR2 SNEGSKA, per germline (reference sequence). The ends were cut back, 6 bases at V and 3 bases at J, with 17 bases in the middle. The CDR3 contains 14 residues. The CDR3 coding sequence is TGCAGTGCCCCCCGCCCGGTGGGAGACACTGAAGCTTTCTTT. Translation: CSAPRPVGDTEAFF.

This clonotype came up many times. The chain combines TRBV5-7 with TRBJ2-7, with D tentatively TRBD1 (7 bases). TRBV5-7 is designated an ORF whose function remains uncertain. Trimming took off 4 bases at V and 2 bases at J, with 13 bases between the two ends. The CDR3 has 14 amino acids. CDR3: CASSVRGETYEQYF. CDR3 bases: TGTGCCAGCAGCGTCAGGGGGGAAACCTACGAGCAGTACTTC.

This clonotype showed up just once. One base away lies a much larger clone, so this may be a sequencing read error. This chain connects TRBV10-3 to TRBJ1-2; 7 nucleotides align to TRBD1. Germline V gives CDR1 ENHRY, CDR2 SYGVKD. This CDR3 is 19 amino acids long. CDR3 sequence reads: CAISDLVQDRVKANYDYTF. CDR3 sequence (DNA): TGTGCCATCAGTGACCTTGTGCAAGACAGGGTCAAGGCTAACTATGACTACACCTTC.

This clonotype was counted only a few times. CDR3 DNA sequence: TGTGCCAGCAGCCAAGATTGGAGACACCAAGGCAATCAGCCCCAGCATTTT. It specifies CASSQDWRHQGNQPQHF. The chain uses TRBV4-2 and TRBJ1-5; no clear D. The CDR3 spans 17 residues. Per germline, CDR1 LGHNA and CDR2 YNFKEQ. The ends were cut back, 0 bases at V and 2 bases at J, with 14 bases in the middle.

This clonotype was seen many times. The CDR3 sequence is CSASSGTGTDTQYF. The DNA for the CDR3 is TGCAGTGCTAGCTCCGGGACAGGGACTGATACGCAGTATTTT. The chain carries TRBV20-1 and TRBJ2-3, with 9 bases lining up with TRBD1. Germline assignment: CDR1 DFQATT and CDR2 SNEGSKA (reference sequence). V dropped 3 bases and J dropped 6; count of bases not matched to a gene: 7. The CDR3 loop spans 14 amino acids.

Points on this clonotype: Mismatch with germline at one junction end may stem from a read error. The CDR3, as DNA: TGTGCCAGCAGTTTAACGCTGGCTCAAGATACCCAGTACTTC. It encodes CASSLTLAQDTQYF. The gene calls are TRBV12-3 or TRBV12-4 and TRBJ2-5; no firm D call. This CDR3 has 14 amino acids.

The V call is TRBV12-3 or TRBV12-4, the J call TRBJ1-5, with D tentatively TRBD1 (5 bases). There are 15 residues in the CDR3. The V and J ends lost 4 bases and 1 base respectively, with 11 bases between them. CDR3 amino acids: CASSSGLLSNQPQHF. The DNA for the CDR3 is TGTGCCAGCAGTTCGGGACTTCTAAGCAATCAGCCCCAGCATTTT.